This TCR beta chain came from a study of PD-1 blockade in classical Hodgkin lymphoma. Points from the study as a whole: In CD4+ cells, TCR diversity went up significantly by C4D1, but in CD8+ cells it did not. For complete responders, baseline diversity was comparable to that of newly diagnosed patients.

Sequencing was performed with immunoSEQ multiplex PCR; in TCRdb, only in-frame clones are kept and a portion is missing. This table holds about 29,000 clones, just over 70% found once. Each patient experienced a relapse that followed autologous stem cell transplantation, and brentuximab vedotin exposure varied. Best responses included complete response and partial response; otherwise, the best response was progressive disease. Details on this clone: Its antigen is not identified.

The CDR3 is made up of 14 amino acids. Germline V gene lookup returns CDR1 SGHDT and CDR2 YYEEEE. Trimming removed 4 bases from V and 4 bases from J; junction bases left unmatched: 4. The chain couples TRBV5-6 to TRBJ2-7; 11 nucleotides align to TRBD2. This receptor was taken from a human donor with classical Hodgkin lymphoma. The sample here was peripheral blood mononuclear cells (PBMCs), taken before the second cycle of nivolumab. The CDR3 here is CASSLRLAGYEQYF. The CDR3 nucleotides are TGTGCCAGCAGCCTTAGACTAGCGGGGTACGAGCAGTACTTC. The whole variable domain, filled in from reference TRBV5-6 and TRBJ2-7, reads DAGVTQSPTHLIKTRGQQVTLRCSPKSGHDTVSWYQQALGQGPQFIFQYYEEEERQRGNFPDRFSGHQFPNYSSELNVNALLLGDSALYLCASSLRLAGYEQYFGPGTRLTVT.